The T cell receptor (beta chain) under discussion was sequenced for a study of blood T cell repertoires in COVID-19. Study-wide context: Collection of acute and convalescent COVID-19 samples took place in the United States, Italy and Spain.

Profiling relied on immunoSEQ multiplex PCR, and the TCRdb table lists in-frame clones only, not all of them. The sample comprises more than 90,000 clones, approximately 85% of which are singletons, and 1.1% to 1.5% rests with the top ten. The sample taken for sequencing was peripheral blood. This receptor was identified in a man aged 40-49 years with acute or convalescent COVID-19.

The CDR3, as DNA: TGTGCCAGCAGTTTCGAGACTAGCGGGATATCCGGGGAGCTGTTTTTT. It specifies CASSFETSGISGELFF. This sequence joins TRBV28 and TRBJ2-2; 11 bases agree with TRBD2. J lost 6 bases, V lost 3 bases, and 6 bases had no gene match. CDR3 length: 16 amino acids. Germline CDR1 and CDR2: MDHEN and SYDVKM.